Below, one T cell receptor beta chain is given with its context. The data belong to a study of blood T cell repertoires in COVID-19. Looking at the study overall: Donors in the United States, Italy and Spain gave samples during acute or convalescent COVID-19. From T cells, B-cell-depleted T cells, or PBMCs came the material, which was cDNA or gDNA.

Per the authors' pipeline: Amplification with reference gene primers provided the estimates of nucleated cell counts. The method was immunoSEQ multiplex PCR; TCRdb's version includes in-frame clones alone and lacks a portion of them. V and J calls and clone size are as listed in that table; D and trimming were resolved from the DNA. Of over 25,000 clones in the sample, approximately 80% were seen once. Trimming cost V 3 bases and J 2 bases, with 14 bases left between them. This CDR3 contains 15 residues. Germline-derived CDR1 and CDR2 are MDHEN and SYDVKM. Sequenced input: peripheral blood. This receptor was identified in a man older than 75 with active or convalescent COVID-19. This rearrangement joins TRBV28 to TRBJ2-7, with D possibly matching TRBD1 (5 bases). The CDR3 coding sequence is TGTGCCAGCAGTTTGGAGACAGTCAGAACCTACGAGCAGTACTTC. This encodes CASSLETVRTYEQYF.